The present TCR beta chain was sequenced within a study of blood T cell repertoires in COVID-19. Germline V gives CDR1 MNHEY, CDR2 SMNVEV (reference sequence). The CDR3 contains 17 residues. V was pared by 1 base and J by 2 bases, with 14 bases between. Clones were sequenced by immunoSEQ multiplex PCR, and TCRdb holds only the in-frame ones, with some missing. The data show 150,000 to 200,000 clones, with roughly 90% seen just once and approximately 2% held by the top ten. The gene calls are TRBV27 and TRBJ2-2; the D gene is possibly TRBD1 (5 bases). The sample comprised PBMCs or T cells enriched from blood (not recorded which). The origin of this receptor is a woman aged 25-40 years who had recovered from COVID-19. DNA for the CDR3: TGTGCCAGCAGTTTATTTGGAGACAGAGACAACACCGGGGAGCTGTTTTTT. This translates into CASSLFGDRDNTGELFF.